Sequencing of this T cell receptor (beta chain) was carried out in a study of CD8 T cells in ankylosing spondylitis. The ends were cut back, 1 base at V and 2 bases at J, with 11 bases in the middle. Germline values: CDR1 MGHRA, CDR2 YSYEKL. The CDR3 sequence is 15 residues long. Quantitative 5'-RACE with molecular barcodes produced the TCR beta libraries. TCRdb re-called the 5' RACE reads through MiXCR, storing one row per CDR3 protein. The sample holds a few hundred thousand distinct CDR3 sequences, roughly 22% seen once. The gene calls are TRBV4-1 and TRBJ2-5; D is unclear. The sample was blood, either unsorted or a sorted T cell fraction (not recorded which). This receptor was identified in a male donor with ankylosing spondylitis or in good health (not recorded which). CDR3 protein: CASSQGLVVQETQYF. CDR3 DNA: TGCGCCAGCAGCCAAGGACTGGTGGTTCAAGAGACCCAGTACTTC.